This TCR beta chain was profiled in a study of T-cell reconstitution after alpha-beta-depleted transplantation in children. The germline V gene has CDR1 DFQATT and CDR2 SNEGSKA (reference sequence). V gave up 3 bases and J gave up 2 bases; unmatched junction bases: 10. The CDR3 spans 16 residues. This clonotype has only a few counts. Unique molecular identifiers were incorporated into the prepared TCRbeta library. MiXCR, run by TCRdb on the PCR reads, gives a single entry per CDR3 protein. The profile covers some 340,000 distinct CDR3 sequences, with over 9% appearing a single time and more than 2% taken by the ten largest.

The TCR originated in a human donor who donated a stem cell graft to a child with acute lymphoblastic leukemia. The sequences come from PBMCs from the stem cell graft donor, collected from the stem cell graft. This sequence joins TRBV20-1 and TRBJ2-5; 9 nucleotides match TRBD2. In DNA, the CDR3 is TGCAGTGCTAGTCCGCTGGCTAGCGGGGATCAAGAGACCCAGTACTTC. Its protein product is CSASPLASGDQETQYF.